The rows below give T cell receptor beta chains drawn from one sample of a study of long-term antiretroviral therapy in people with HIV. Produced via immunoSEQ multiplex PCR; TCRdb's table is partial and in-frame only. The table lists 15,000 to 25,000 clones, roughly 87% of them singletons, with approximately 4.1% in the top ten. Specimen: unsorted PBMCs, collected 2.1 years after starting antiretroviral therapy. The receptor source for this set is a man in his late teens or twenties with HIV. The CDR3 runs from the conserved cysteine through the conserved F or W. The D gene is left open where the match is weak. Expanded clones get a size class; other rows say once, few or many, or leave the size out.

j_call clone_size d_call v_call cdr3_nt cdr3_aa
TRBJ2-1 - TRBD1 TRBV5-4 TGTGCCAGCAGCTTGGGACAGGGGGGCTCCAATGAGCAGTTCTTC CASSLGQGGSNEQFF
TRBJ1-1 - - TRBV19 TGTGCCAGTAGTATGGGCGGGGGGACCTACTATGAAGCTTTCTTT CASSMGGGTYYEAFF
TRBJ1-2 - - TRBV5-4 TGTGCCAGCAGCTTAAGGGAGGCCTATGGCTACACCTTC CASSLREAYGYTF
TRBJ2-3 - TRBD1 TRBV7-9 TGTGCCAGCAGCTTCTACAGGGGACACTTCCCCACAGATACGCAGTATTTT CASSFYRGHFPTDTQYF
TRBJ2-5 - TRBD2 TRBV6-5 TGTGCCAGCAGTTGGGGACTACAAGAGACCCAGTACTTC CASSWGLQETQYF
TRBJ1-2 - TRBD1 TRBV6-6 TGTGCCAGCAGCCAGGGGGGCGGGTATGGCTACACCTTC CASSQGGGYGYTF
TRBJ2-7 - TRBD1 TRBV5-1 TGCGCCAGCACCCCCGGGACAGGGTCCTACGAGCAGTACTTC CASTPGTGSYEQYF
TRBJ2-7 few - TRBV9 TGTGCCAGCAGCGAGGGTGGGTCGGCCTACGAGCAGTACTTC CASSEGGSAYEQYF
TRBJ1-2 - - TRBV7-2 TGTGCCAGCAGCTTTAGTGAAGGACGTGCTAACTATGGCTACACCTTC CASSFSEGRANYGYTF
TRBJ1-3 - - TRBV10-1 TGCGCCAGCAGTGAGTCTGCTCTATTCTCTGGAAACACCATATATTTT CASSESALFSGNTIYF
TRBJ1-1 - TRBD1 TRBV10-3 TGTGCCACGACAGACAGGGGCGAAGCTTTCTTT CATTDRGEAFF
TRBJ2-7 - TRBD2 TRBV7-6 TGTGCCAGCAGCTTAAAACCCAGCGGGAGAGATGAGCAGTACTTC CASSLKPSGRDEQYF
TRBJ1-6 - - TRBV9 TGTGCCAGCAGCGTAGAATGGGATAATTCACCCCTCCACTTT CASSVEWDNSPLHF
TRBJ2-3 - - TRBV7-3 TGTGCCAGCAGCTTAATCGGGGGTCCCACAGATACGCAGTATTTT CASSLIGGPTDTQYF
TRBJ1-2 - - TRBV2 TGTGCCAGCAGACTACAGGTATATGGCTACACCTTC CASRLQVYGYTF
TRBJ1-1 - TRBD1 TRBV9 TGTGCCAGCAGCCCCCCGGGACAGTTGGCTTTCTTT CASSPPGQLAFF
TRBJ1-1 - - TRBV11-1 TGTGCCAGCAGTGGTTTGAGACAGACCGAAGCTTTCTTT CASSGLRQTEAFF
TRBJ2-5 - - TRBV4-3 TGCGCCAGCAGCCCCCACAGGCGGCCCCAAGAGACCCAGTACTTC CASSPHRRPQETQYF
TRBJ1-1 - - TRBV5-1 TGCGCCAGCAGCTTTCAGGGGCTGAACACTGAAGCTTTCTTT CASSFQGLNTEAFF
TRBJ1-2 - - TRBV19 TGTGCCAGTAGTCAGAAGGCAGACTTTCTTAACTATGGCTACACCTTC CASSQKADFLNYGYTF
TRBJ2-1 - - TRBV19 TGTGCCAGTAGTATAGATCGGAGCTCCTACAATGAGCAGTTCTTC CASSIDRSSYNEQFF
TRBJ1-3 - - TRBV9 TGTGCCAGCAGCGCGGAATACGGAAACACCATATATTTT CASSAEYGNTIYF
TRBJ2-7 once - TRBV4-3 TGCGCCAGCAGCCATATGTTTTCGGGAACCTCCTACGAGCAGTACTTC CASSHMFSGTSYEQYF
TRBJ2-7 - - TRBV5-4 TGTGCCAGCAGCTTGGTTGGCTCCTCCTACGAGCAGTACTTC CASSLVGSSYEQYF
TRBJ1-2 once TRBD1 TRBV19 TGTGCCAGTAGCGCTGACAGGGTTATGGGACGTGGCTACACCTTC CASSADRVMGRGYTF
TRBJ2-7 - TRBD2 TRBV2 TGTGCTTCACGTACCGGGAGGAGCTCCTACGAGCAGTACTTC CASRTGRSSYEQYF
TRBJ2-7 - - TRBV9 TGTGCCAGCAGCGTAGGGCGGAACCCCTACGAGCAGTACTTC CASSVGRNPYEQYF
TRBJ1-2 - TRBD1 TRBV6-6 TGTGCCAGCACTGAGCGGAGGGGGCGTAGAGGCTACACCTTC CASTERRGRRGYTF
TRBJ2-2 - - TRBV9 TGTGCCAGCAGCGTACGTTTGGGGGGAACACCCGGGGAGCTGTTTTTT CASSVRLGGTPGELFF
TRBJ2-6 - - TRBV6-5 TGTGCCAGCAGTTCGACGGACGTCCTGACTTTC CASSSTDVLTF
TRBJ1-2 - TRBD1 TRBV7-9 TGTGCCAGCAGCTTAGCTGGGACACAGGGGGCTCACTATGGCTACACCTTC CASSLAGTQGAHYGYTF
TRBJ1-1 - - TRBV7-9 TGTGCCAGCAGCTTGGGTTTGATAGCTTTCTTT CASSLGLIAFF
TRBJ1-3 - TRBD1 TRBV6-6 TGTGCCAGCAGAGGGGACAGGGGGCCTGGAAACACCATATATTTT CASRGDRGPGNTIYF
TRBJ1-1 - TRBD1 TRBV5-1 TGCGCCAGCAGCCCAGGGGACAGGGTTAGGTACACTGAAGCTTTCTTT CASSPGDRVRYTEAFF
TRBJ1-2 - TRBD1 TRBV7-9 TGTGCCAGCAGCGCCGGGACAGGGGTTTATGGCTACACCTTC CASSAGTGVYGYTF
TRBJ1-4 - TRBD1 TRBV11-2 TGTGCCAGCAGCTTTACAGGGGGCGGAGAAAAACTGTTTTTT CASSFTGGGEKLFF
TRBJ1-1 - TRBD1 TRBV7-6 TGTGCCAGCAGCTTAGCGAGGGACAGGGGGCTAGAGACTGAAGCTTTCTTT CASSLARDRGLETEAFF